Following are 20 T cell receptor beta chains from one sample sequenced in a study of T cell repertoires in cytomegalovirus infection (dated by TCRdb to about 2019). These receptors lack a known antigen. TCRdb names Illumina HiSeq 1500 as the instrument used. TCRdb applied fastp at Q25 and MiXCR to the public reads, then kept only in-frame beta chains. Every CDR3 protein is listed once, alongside the most common genes and DNA of its rows. This sample lists approximately 260,000 distinct CDR3 sequences; around 20% were detected once. The top ten clonotypes cover approximately 19% of the sample. This specimen's treatment or condition label, interpreted: in vitro stimulation with specific CMV peptide epitopes to enrich CMV-specific T cells. The starting material was cultured PBMCs, obtained from culture after CMV antigen stimulation. The receptors stem from a human donor in good health (CMV status not recorded). Some clones in this sample may be carry-over from other donors' samples.

This clonotype has a handful of counts. This CDR3 is CASSQDIGYYEQYF. The DNA of the CDR3 is TGCGCCAGCAGCCAAGATATAGGATACTACGAGCAGTACTTC. This chain uses TRBV4-3 with TRBJ2-7, with D unclear. The V end lost 0 bases, the J end lost 3 bases, and 9 bases lay between the germline ends. This CDR3 is built from 14 residues. Germline assignment: CDR1 LGHNA and CDR2 YSLEER.

Only one count was recorded for this clonotype. The V call is TRBV10-3, the J call TRBJ2-1; 8 positions agree with TRBD2. Germline loops: CDR1 ENHRY, CDR2 SYGVKD. Germline trimming cut 6 bases from V and 7 bases from J; bases unmatched to any gene: 5. This CDR3 is 13 amino acids long. The CDR3 sequence is CAISGLAGNEQFF. CDR3 DNA sequence: TGTGCCATCAGCGGACTAGCTGGGAATGAGCAGTTCTTC.

CDR3 sequence (DNA): TGTGCCATCGCGGGAGGAGCGGCCGAACGCGAGCAGTTCTTC. Amino acid sequence: CAIAGGAAEREQFF. This chain uses TRBV10-3 with TRBJ2-1; 8 bases line up with TRBD2. This CDR3 region has 14 residues. The germline CDR1 and CDR2 sequences are ENHRY and SYGVKD. After removal of 8 bases from V and 10 bases from J, the junction contained 13 bases not matched to a gene.

This clonotype was counted between two and nine times. The rearrangement joins TRBV6-1 to TRBJ2-7, with D perhaps TRBD2 (6 bases). CDR1 is MNHNS and CDR2 is SASEGT in the germline V gene. This CDR3 spans 14 amino acids. The germline V and J ends were trimmed by 5 bases and 4 bases, with 15 bases remaining between them. DNA of the CDR3: TGTGCCAGCAGTTCGAGGCTAGCGACTTACGAGCAGTACTTC. Translation: CASSSRLATYEQYF.

In nucleotides, the CDR3 is TGTGCCATCAGTGGGGACAGGGCCCCTAAAGAGACCCAGTACTTC. This codes for CAISGDRAPKETQYF. The rearrangement links TRBV10-3 to TRBJ2-5; 9 bases are shared with TRBD1. The CDR3 has 15 residues. From germline, CDR1 is ENHRY and CDR2 SYGVKD. The trim removed 4 bases at V and 3 bases at J, leaving 6 bases unmatched.

At least ten counts were recorded for this clonotype. The J gene is TRBJ1-1, the V gene TRBV10-3, with D possibly matching TRBD1 (5 bases). The CDR3 contains 13 residues. CDR1 is ENHRY and CDR2 is SYGVKD in the germline V gene. The V end lost 10 bases, the J end lost 4 bases, and 16 bases lay between the germline ends. In DNA, the CDR3 is TGTGCCAGCATCCGGGGGGGTGGCACTGAAGCTTTCTTT. Its protein is CASIRGGGTEAFF.

In its sample, this clonotype was seen a few times. The junction differs from germline at one of its ends, possibly a read error. The gene calls are TRBV4-1 and TRBJ2-7; 9 bases map to TRBD1. CDR3 length: 15 residues. CDR1 and CDR2 from the germline V gene are MGHRA and YSYEKL. The CDR3 reads CASTFRTGDAYEQYF. CDR3 sequence (DNA): TGTGCCAGCACCTTTAGGACAGGGGACGCCTACGAGCAGTACTTC.

Many counts were recorded for this clonotype. V and J are TRBV5-4 and TRBJ2-2, with 7 bases matching TRBD2. This CDR3 has 15 residues. V dropped 2 bases and J dropped 0; count of bases not matched to a gene: 1. The germline CDR1 and CDR2 sequences are SGHNT and YYREEE (reference sequence). CDR3 residues: CASSLGLANTGELFF. In nucleotides, the CDR3 is TGTGCCAGCAGCTTAGGACTAGCGAACACCGGGGAGCTGTTTTTT.

This clonotype appeared many times. This chain uses TRBV7-2 with TRBJ2-7, with 7 bases aligning to TRBD2. Germline V gene data show CDR1 as SGHTA and CDR2 as FQGNSA. The J segment lost 3 bases and the V segment lost 4 bases, leaving 3 bases of the junction unmatched. The CDR3 runs 13 residues. The CDR3 DNA sequence: TGTGCCAGCAGCTCGACTAGCAGCTACGAGCAGTACTTC. Its translation is CASSSTSSYEQYF.

The gene calls are TRBV28 and TRBJ1-2, with D possibly being TRBD1 (6 bases). V was shortened by 6 bases and J by 4 bases, with 15 bases between the two germline ends. The length of the CDR3 is 14 residues. Germline assignment: CDR1 MDHEN and CDR2 SYDVKM. DNA of the CDR3: TGTGCCAGCAGCAAAACCGGGACAACCTATGGCTACACCTTC. It is translated as CASSKTGTTYGYTF.

This clonotype was detected many times. The chain recombines TRBV7-2 with TRBJ2-7; the D is unclear. Trimming left V 2 bases short and J 1 base short, with 12 bases between. Germline V gene data show CDR1 as SGHTA and CDR2 as FQGNSA. The CDR3 runs 15 residues. The CDR3 loop is CASSLIPAPSYEQYF. The CDR3 DNA reads as TGTGCCAGCAGCTTAATACCTGCCCCTTCCTACGAGCAGTACTTC.

This clonotype appeared a few times. For the CDR3, the DNA is TGTGCCAGCAGGTGGGGGACAGGAAATGAAAAACTGTTTTTT. Protein sequence: CASRWGTGNEKLFF. V usage is TRBV7-9 and J usage is TRBJ1-4; TRBD1 aligns across 8 bases. Per germline, CDR1 SEHNR and CDR2 FQNEAQ (reference sequence). V lost 6 bases, J lost 5 bases, and 5 bases stayed unmatched. CDR3 length: 14 amino acids.

This clonotype was picked up a small number of times. The CDR3 sequence is CATSLAGGSGDTQYF. As DNA, the CDR3 is TGTGCCACCTCACTAGCGGGAGGGTCCGGGGATACGCAGTATTTT. The V gene is TRBV7-9, the J gene TRBJ2-3; TRBD2 matches 13 bases. CDR1 is SEHNR and CDR2 is FQNEAQ in the germline V gene (reference sequence). CDR3 size: 15 residues. V shed 10 bases, J shed 6 bases, and the junction held 10 bases outside the gene matches.

This clonotype has a count of ten or more. A read error may produce the germline difference seen at one junction end. This chain connects TRBV28 to TRBJ1-4, with 7 bases lining up with TRBD1. The CDR3 contains 11 residues. Germline V gives CDR1 MDHEN, CDR2 SYDVKM. The CDR3 spells CASSYIGTATF. The CDR3 DNA follows: TGTGCCAGCAGTTACATTGGGACAGCTACCTTT.

In this sample, this clonotype turned up a few times. DNA for the CDR3: TGTGCCAGCAGCCGCCAAGGGGGGCCCACAGATACGCAGTATTTT. It is translated as CASSRQGGPTDTQYF. The V gene is TRBV6-5, the J gene TRBJ2-3, with D tentatively TRBD1 or TRBD2 (6 bases each). Deletions cut 6 bases from V and 2 bases from J, with 15 bases between. There are 15 residues in the CDR3. Germline V gene data show CDR1 as MNHEY and CDR2 as SVGAGI.

This clonotype was seen more than once but under ten times. This sequence joins TRBV12-3 or TRBV12-4 and TRBJ1-5; D gene unclear. V was cut by 5 bases and J by 0 bases, with 11 bases left in between. The CDR3 length is 15 residues. The CDR3 protein is CASSPGSYSNQPQHF. The CDR3 DNA is TGTGCCAGCAGTCCGGGGTCCTATAGCAATCAGCCCCAGCATTTT.

This clonotype was seen only a few times. The rearrangement joins TRBV7-2 to TRBJ1-2; TRBD1 might be the D (6 bases). From germline, CDR1 is SGHTA and CDR2 FQGNSA. The V end was cut by 4 bases, the J end by 8 bases, with 14 bases between. The CDR3 sequence is 13 residues long. The CDR3 region has the DNA TGTGCCAGCAGCTCGCCGGGGGCCGGAGGCTACACCTTC. This codes for CASSSPGAGGYTF.

This clonotype was picked up many times. CDR3 amino acids: CATSRDSGRNSPLHF. The CDR3 nucleotides are TGTGCCACCAGCAGAGATTCAGGGAGGAATTCACCCCTCCACTTT. The chain uses TRBV15 and TRBJ1-6, with TRBD1 as a possible D gene (5 bases). The CDR3 loop spans 15 amino acids. The germline V and J ends were trimmed by 0 bases and 7 bases, with 10 bases remaining between them. The germline CDR1 and CDR2 sequences are LNHNV and YYDKDF (reference sequence).

This clonotype was detected a few times. The chain combines TRBV6-2 or TRBV6-3 with TRBJ2-1; 7 bases fit TRBD2. Germline CDR1 reads MNHEY; CDR2 reads SVGEGT. The CDR3 covers 15 residues. J gave up 12 bases and V 0 bases, and 11 bases lay outside the gene matches. CDR3 DNA sequence: TGTGCCAGCAGTTACTCGAGGGGCGGTTGGGAGGGGCAGTTCTTC. Encoded protein: CASSYSRGGWEGQFF.

This clonotype was found a few times. The rearrangement joins TRBV6-2 or TRBV6-3 to TRBJ2-1; maybe TRBD2 (5 bases). V lost 8 bases to trimming and J lost 3 bases, with 14 bases between them. The CDR3 covers 14 residues. Germline V gene data show CDR1 as MNHEY and CDR2 as SVGEGT. CDR3 bases: TGTGCCAGCCATACCGGACTCCTCTACAATGAGCAGTTCTTC. It translates to CASHTGLLYNEQFF.